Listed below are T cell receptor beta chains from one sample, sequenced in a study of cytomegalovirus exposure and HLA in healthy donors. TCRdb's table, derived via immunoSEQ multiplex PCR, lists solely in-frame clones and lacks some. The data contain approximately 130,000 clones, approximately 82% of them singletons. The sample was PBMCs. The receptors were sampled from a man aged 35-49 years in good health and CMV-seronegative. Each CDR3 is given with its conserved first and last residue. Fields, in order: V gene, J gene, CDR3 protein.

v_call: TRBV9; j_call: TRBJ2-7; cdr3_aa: CASSVGGRTGGGEQYF
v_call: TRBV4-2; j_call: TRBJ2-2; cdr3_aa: CASSSDRERTGELFF
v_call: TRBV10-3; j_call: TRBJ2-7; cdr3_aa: CAISETQDYEQYF
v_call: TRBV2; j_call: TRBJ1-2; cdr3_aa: CASRLTSDQSANYGYTF
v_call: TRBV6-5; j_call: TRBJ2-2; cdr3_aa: CAGGPVGITGELFF
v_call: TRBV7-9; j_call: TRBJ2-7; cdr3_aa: CASSSSSGRRTYEQYF
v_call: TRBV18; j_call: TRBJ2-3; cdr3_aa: CASSPLSGITSSTDTQYF
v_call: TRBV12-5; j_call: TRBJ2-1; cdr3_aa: CASGLTGEEQFF
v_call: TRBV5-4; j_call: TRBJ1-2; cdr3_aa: CASSLGDKDGYTF
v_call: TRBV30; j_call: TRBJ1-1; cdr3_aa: CAWSVVRTFSTNTEAFF
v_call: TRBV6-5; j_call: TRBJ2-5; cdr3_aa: CASSLTVQETQYF
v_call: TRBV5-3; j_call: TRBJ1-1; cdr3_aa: CARSSLFHELQGVLGGTEAFF
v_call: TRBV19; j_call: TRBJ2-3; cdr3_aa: CASSIGTGLTDTQYF
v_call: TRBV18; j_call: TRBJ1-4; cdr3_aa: CASSPMGQGYEKLFF
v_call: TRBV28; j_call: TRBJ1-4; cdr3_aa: CASSPTGGNSNEKLFF
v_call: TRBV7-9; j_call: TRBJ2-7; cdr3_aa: CSSSATRSSYEQYF
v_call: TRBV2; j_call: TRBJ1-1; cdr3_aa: CASTKTVRGTEAFF
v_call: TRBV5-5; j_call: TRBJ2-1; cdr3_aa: CASSPTSGFYNEQFF
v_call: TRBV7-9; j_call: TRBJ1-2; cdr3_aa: CASSMTLGLSGYTF
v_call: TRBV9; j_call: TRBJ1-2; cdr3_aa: CASSPRGSPYGYTF
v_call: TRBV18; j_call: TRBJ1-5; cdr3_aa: CASSKTDSNQPQHF
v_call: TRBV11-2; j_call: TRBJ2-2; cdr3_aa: CASSFYRDRSLVTGELFF
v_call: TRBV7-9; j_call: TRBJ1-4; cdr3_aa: CASSLATANEKLFF
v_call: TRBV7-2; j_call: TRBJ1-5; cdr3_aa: CASSQRQTNQPQHF
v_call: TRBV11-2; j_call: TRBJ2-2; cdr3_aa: CASSVGQDFTGELFF
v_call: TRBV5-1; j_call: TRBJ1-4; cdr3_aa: CASSLGQLNEKLFF
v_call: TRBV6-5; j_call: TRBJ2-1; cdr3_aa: CASSVDRGSYNEQFF
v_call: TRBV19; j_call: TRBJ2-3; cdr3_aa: CASSGQGPWSDTQYF
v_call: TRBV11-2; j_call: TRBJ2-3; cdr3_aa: CASSLGQMTQYF